A single sample is the source of the 9 T cell receptor beta chains below, sequenced in a study of OX40 agonist ivuxolimab in advanced cancers. Only in-frame clones appear in the TCRdb table, and some are missing; sequencing was by immunoSEQ multiplex PCR. The sample holds tens of thousands of clones, about 88% seen once. Source: CD4+ or CD8+ T cells sorted from blood, taken in a trial of the OX40 agonist ivuxolimab. These receptor sequences come from an adult with an advanced solid tumor such as melanoma, head and neck, liver or kidney cancer.

Note on this clone: Other DNA sequences within the sample encode an identical CDR3. The chain couples TRBV5-6 to TRBJ2-7, with TRBD2 identical over 11 bases. V gave up 2 bases and J gave up 7 bases; unmatched junction bases: 2. Germline values: CDR1 SGHDT, CDR2 YYEEEE. The CDR3 spans 13 residues. The CDR3 loop reads CASSFGTSGEQYF. The CDR3 coding sequence is TGTGCCAGCAGCTTCGGGACTAGCGGTGAGCAGTACTTC.

This clone is a singleton in its sample. The chain combines TRBV19 with TRBJ2-1, with a possible D match to TRBD2 (5 bases). CDR3 size: 15 residues. CDR1 and CDR2 from the germline V gene are LNHDA and SQIVND (reference sequence). The V and J ends lost 6 bases and 9 bases respectively, with 21 bases between them. CDR3 in amino acids: CASSPIEGRASEQFF. The CDR3 DNA follows: TGTGCCAGTAGCCCCATAGAGGGAAGGGCCAGTGAGCAGTTCTTC.

The J gene is TRBJ1-5, the V gene TRBV27; 7 nucleotides agree with TRBD1. V lost 8 bases to trimming and J lost 2 bases; unmatched junction nucleotides: 9. CDR3 length: 15 residues. Germline-derived CDR1 and CDR2 are MNHEY and SMNVEV (reference sequence). DNA of the CDR3: TGTGCCAGCGCCAACAGGGGCTCTGGCAATCAGCCCCAGCATTTT. Its translation is CASANRGSGNQPQHF.

The chain links TRBV6-5 to TRBJ2-3; 8 bases match TRBD1. The germline CDR1 and CDR2 sequences are MNHEY and SVGAGI. CDR3 length: 14 amino acids. After removal of 6 bases from V and 2 bases from J, the junction contained 4 bases not matched to a gene. In DNA, the CDR3 is TGTGCCAGCAGCCCACAGGGGGACACAGATACGCAGTATTTT. Amino acid sequence: CASSPQGDTDTQYF.

The J gene is TRBJ2-5, the V gene TRBV9; the D gene could be TRBD1 or TRBD2 (5 bases each). V was trimmed by 3 bases and J by 5 bases, leaving 11 bases between them. CDR1 is SGDLS, CDR2 YYNGEE, per germline. The CDR3 length is 13 residues. The CDR3 spells CASSGDDWETQYF. CDR3 sequence (DNA): TGTGCCAGCAGCGGGGACGACTGGGAGACCCAGTACTTC.

This clone was picked up one time. The chain has TRBV5-4 and TRBJ2-2; D gene uncertain. The germline gives CDR1 SGHNT, CDR2 YYREEE (reference sequence). The CDR3 consists of 12 residues. The germline V and J ends were trimmed by 3 bases and 1 base, with 1 base remaining between them. In DNA, the CDR3 is TGTGCCAGCAGCTGGAACACCGGGGAGCTGTTTTTT. The encoded protein is CASSWNTGELFF. The full variable domain, with the rest looked up from reference TRBV5-4 and TRBJ2-2, is ETGVTQSPTHLIKTRGQQVTLRCSSQSGHNTVSWYQQALGQGPQFIFQYYREEENGRGNFPPRFSGLQFPNYSSELNVNALELDDSALYLCASSWNTGELFFGEGSRLTVL.

The chain joins TRBV5-8 to TRBJ1-1, with D tentatively TRBD1 (5 bases). The length of the CDR3 is 14 residues. The germline V gene has CDR1 SGHTS and CDR2 YDEGEE. V lost 2 bases and J lost 4, with 12 bases in between. CDR3 coding DNA: TGTGCCAGCAGCTTCGGGACTGCTCTCACTGAAGCTTTCTTT. Translating gives CASSFGTALTEAFF. The full variable domain, its missing parts supplied by reference TRBV5-8 and TRBJ1-1, is EAGVTQSPTHLIKTRGQQATLRCSPISGHTSVYWYQQALGLGLQFLLWYDEGEERNRGNFPPRFSGRQFPNYSSELNVNALELEDSALYLCASSFGTALTEAFFGQGTRLTVV.

The J gene is TRBJ2-7, the V gene TRBV6-5; tentatively, D is TRBD2 (5 bases). V was pared by 0 bases and J by 2 bases, with 8 bases between. This CDR3 is built from 14 residues. CDR1 and CDR2 from the germline V gene are MNHEY and SVGAGI. CDR3 protein: CASSYSKRTYEQYF. DNA of the CDR3: TGTGCCAGCAGTTACTCGAAGCGGACCTACGAGCAGTACTTC.

The chain combines TRBV25-1 with TRBJ2-1, with 7 bases lining up with TRBD2. The V and J ends lost 5 bases and 8 bases, in that order; junction bases with no gene match: 6. The CDR3 covers 13 residues. From germline, CDR1 is MGHDK and CDR2 SYGVNS. The CDR3 bases are TGTGCCAGCAGTCACACGGGGGGAGATGAGCAGTTCTTC. Amino acid sequence: CASSHTGGDEQFF.